This TCR beta chain was sequenced in a study of tumor and adjacent non-tumor tissue in lung cancer. V was trimmed by 10 bases and J by 9 bases, leaving 25 bases between them. The germline V gene has CDR1 WSHSY and CDR2 SAAADI. The CDR3 is 14 residues long. TCRbeta libraries were built with three rounds of nested PCR, modified from ARM-PCR. TCRdb called the multiplex PCR reads again in MiXCR, with one record for every CDR3 protein. The data contain 100,000 to 120,000 distinct CDR3 sequences, 75% to 90% of them singletons. This sample's RNA came from whole unsorted tissue. Sequencing was done on a sample of lung tumor tissue. The TCR was taken from a man aged 70 or older with non-small cell lung cancer. The J gene is TRBJ2-7, the V gene TRBV10-2, with TRBD2 as a possible D gene (6 bases). For the CDR3, the DNA is TGCGCCAACAGGCAAACCGGGACTCGGGACGGGCAGTACTTC. This sequence encodes CANRQTGTRDGQYF.